This TCR beta chain was sequenced during a study of cytomegalovirus exposure and HLA in healthy donors. Turning to this clone: What it binds is unknown.

Only in-frame clones appear in the TCRdb table, and some are missing; sequencing was by immunoSEQ multiplex PCR. The data contain 250,000 to 400,000 clones, nearly 90% of them singletons. Whole-study results and caveats: A few CMV-associated chains were confirmed in vitro to be specific for CMV antigens. Subsequent analysis revealed that first-cohort TCR clusters tended to co-occur in the approximately 120 validation repertoires. Rarity characterized most TCR sequences, yet some public TCRs appeared in many donors.

Germline values: CDR1 SEHNR, CDR2 FQNEAQ (reference sequence). The CDR3 sequence is 13 residues long. Deletions cut 3 bases from V and 7 bases from J, with 10 bases between. The TCR comes from a man aged 25 to 45 in good health and CMV-seronegative. V is TRBV7-9 and J is TRBJ2-1, with a tentative D call TRBD2 (6 bases). The sequenced material came from PBMCs. CDR3 amino acids: CASSLEGRNEQFF. In nucleotides, the CDR3 is TGTGCCAGCAGCTTGGAAGGGAGGAATGAGCAGTTCTTC.